Below, 26 T cell receptor beta chains from the same sample are listed, as sequenced in a study of cytomegalovirus exposure and HLA in healthy donors. Primers: 60 Vbeta forward and 13 Jbeta reverse. Profiled with immunoSEQ multiplex PCR; TCRdb holds only in-frame clones, not every one. Of more than 110,000 clones in the sample, around 80% were seen once. The sample comprised PBMCs. These receptors came from a man between 50 and 59 years old in good health and CMV-seronegative.

The gene calls are TRBV6-5 and TRBJ2-3; 9 bases agree with TRBD1. J was trimmed by 3 bases and V by 3 bases; bases with no gene match: 7. CDR1 is MNHEY and CDR2 is SVGAGI in the germline V gene. This CDR3 is 16 amino acids long. CDR3 in DNA: TGTGCCAGCAGTTATATCCCGGGACAGGGAACAGATACGCAGTATTTT. Its protein is CASSYIPGQGTDTQYF.

The rearrangement uses TRBV19 and TRBJ2-1; D unresolved. The CDR3 covers 15 residues. CDR1 is LNHDA and CDR2 is SQIVND in the germline V gene (reference sequence). The V end was cut by 9 bases, the J end by 0 bases, with 15 bases between. This CDR3 is CASRGGVGSYNEQFF. The CDR3 DNA follows: TGTGCCAGCCGAGGCGGAGTCGGCTCCTACAATGAGCAGTTCTTC.

The chain carries TRBV28 and TRBJ1-5; tentatively, D is TRBD1 (6 bases). This CDR3 has 15 residues. Germline V gene sequence: CDR1 MDHEN, CDR2 SYDVKM. Trimming removed 6 bases from V and 1 base from J, with 13 bases in between. The CDR3 nucleotides are TGTGCCAGCAGCCAGGGTAGGGGGAGCAATCAGCCCCAGCATTTT. Translated: CASSQGRGSNQPQHF.

The V call is TRBV9, the J call TRBJ2-3; D ambiguous. The CDR3 totals 14 residues. V dropped 0 bases and J dropped 2 bases, with 7 bases sitting between them. Per germline, CDR1 SGDLS and CDR2 YYNGEE. For the CDR3, the DNA is TGTGCCAGCAGCGTAGAGCTCAACACAGATACGCAGTATTTT. This encodes CASSVELNTDTQYF.

V is TRBV7-6 and J is TRBJ1-4; D is unclear. Germline lookup yields CDR1 SGHVS and CDR2 FNYEAQ. The CDR3 runs to 15 residues. Between the trimmed V and J ends, which lost 3 bases and 0 bases, there was a span of 8 bases. CDR3 DNA sequence: TGTGCCAGCAGCTTCCGGGGAGCAACTAATGAAAAACTGTTTTTT. Its translation: CASSFRGATNEKLFF.

The V and J genes are TRBV7-2 and TRBJ2-3; 15 bases fit TRBD2. J gave up 5 bases and V 5 bases, and 5 bases lay outside the gene matches. CDR1 and CDR2 (germline): SGHTA, FQGNSA. This CDR3 has 16 amino acids. CDR3 coding DNA: TGTGCCAGCAGCCAGGGACTAGCGGGGGGCAGAGATACGCAGTATTTT. Its translation: CASSQGLAGGRDTQYF. Filled out from reference TRBV7-2 and TRBJ2-3, the complete variable domain reads GAGVSQSPSNKVTEKGKDVELRCDPISGHTALYWYRQSLGQGLEFLIYFQGNSAPDKSGLPSDRFSAERTGGSVSTLTIQRTQQEDSAVYLCASSQGLAGGRDTQYFGPGTRLTVL.

There are a few counts of this clone. The genes are TRBV4-1 and TRBJ1-5; 7 positions agree with TRBD1. The CDR3 totals 15 residues. CDR1 and CDR2 from the germline V gene are MGHRA and YSYEKL. Trimming removed 5 bases from V and 6 bases from J; junction bases left unmatched: 10. CDR3 amino acids: CASSYDRAPSQPQHF. The CDR3 region has the DNA TGCGCCAGCAGCTATGACAGGGCCCCAAGTCAGCCCCAGCATTTT.

This clone was seen more than once but under ten times. V is TRBV7-6 and J is TRBJ2-5; TRBD2 is a possible D gene (6 bases). The CDR3 spans 13 residues. The germline gives CDR1 SGHVS, CDR2 FNYEAQ. Trimming shortened V by 1 base and J by 10 bases, and 13 bases separated the two germline ends. CDR3 DNA sequence: TGTGCCAGCAGCTTAGATACTAGCTCGAACCAGTACTTC. Encoded protein: CASSLDTSSNQYF.

This clone was found a few times. The CDR3 DNA is TGTGCCAGCAGTCGACAGGCCAGCACAGATACGCAGTATTTT. As protein: CASSRQASTDTQYF. The V call is TRBV7-9, the J call TRBJ2-3, with D perhaps TRBD1 (6 bases). The CDR3 consists of 14 residues. V lost 6 bases, J lost 0 bases, and 10 bases lay in between. CDR1 is SEHNR, CDR2 FQNEAQ, per germline (reference sequence).

The chain links TRBV7-9 to TRBJ1-5, with D maybe TRBD1 (5 bases). Germline CDR1 and CDR2: SEHNR and FQNEAQ (reference sequence). Trimming left V 5 bases short and J 1 base short, with 9 bases between. This CDR3 spans 14 amino acids. This CDR3 is CASSPDRSNQPQHF. CDR3 DNA: TGTGCCAGCAGCCCAGACAGAAGCAATCAGCCCCAGCATTTT.

J is TRBJ2-1 and V is TRBV7-2, with 8 bases matching TRBD1. In germline, CDR1 is SGHTA, CDR2 FQGNSA. CDR3 length: 16 residues. V was pared by 5 bases and J by 9 bases, with 15 bases of the junction left unmatched. The CDR3 loop reads CASSPAPGQVSGEQFF. CDR3 nucleotides: TGTGCCAGCAGCCCCGCCCCGGGACAGGTCTCTGGTGAGCAGTTCTTC.

This chain uses TRBV9 with TRBJ2-3; TRBD2 aligns across 7 bases. Germline V CDR1 and CDR2: SGDLS, YYNGEE. There are 15 residues in the CDR3. J lost 5 bases, V lost 1 base, and 7 bases had no gene match. CDR3 nucleotide sequence: TGTGCCAGCAGCGTAAGGGCGGGAGTGGGAGATACGCAGTATTTT. It yields the protein CASSVRAGVGDTQYF.

The rearrangement joins TRBV7-2 to TRBJ2-3; the match to TRBD2 covers 7 bases. Germline assignment: CDR1 SGHTA and CDR2 FQGNSA. The CDR3 sequence is 15 residues long. V gave up 0 bases and J gave up 6 bases; unmatched junction bases: 6. DNA for the CDR3: TGTGCCAGCAGCTTAGCGGACGGGGGGAAGGATACGCAGTATTTT. Translating gives CASSLADGGKDTQYF.

The chain employs TRBV9 and TRBJ1-5; D remains ambiguous. Per germline, CDR1 SGDLS and CDR2 YYNGEE. Deletions cut 0 bases from V and 5 bases from J, with 6 bases between. There are 13 residues in the CDR3. The CDR3 nucleotides read TGTGCCAGCAGCGTAGACGGAGATCAGCCCCAGCATTTT. It yields the protein CASSVDGDQPQHF.

The chain uses TRBV9 and TRBJ2-3; 7 bases are a match to TRBD1. The germline V gene encodes CDR1 SGDLS and CDR2 YYNGEE. The CDR3 totals 14 residues. V was clipped by 4 bases and J by 6 bases; unmatched bases: 8. Written as DNA, the CDR3 is TGTGCCAGCAGCTTCACAGGGGCGTCGGATACGCAGTATTTT. Amino acid sequence: CASSFTGASDTQYF.

The chain is built from TRBV2 and TRBJ2-5; 13 nucleotides agree with TRBD2. V dropped 6 bases and J dropped 1; count of bases not matched to a gene: 2. Germline V CDR1 and CDR2: SNHLY, FYNNEI. The CDR3 runs 15 residues. The CDR3 nucleotides are TGTGCCAGCAGGGGACTAGCGGGACTCCAAGAGACCCAGTACTTC. Its translation: CASRGLAGLQETQYF.

The chain couples TRBV19 to TRBJ2-5; TRBD1 matches at 11 bases. This CDR3 is 14 amino acids long. Germline values: CDR1 LNHDA, CDR2 SQIVND (reference sequence). J gave up 6 bases and V 3 bases, and 3 bases lay outside the gene matches. The CDR3 coding sequence is TGTGCCAGTAGTATGGGACAGGGGGTAAAGACCCAGTACTTC. Translating gives CASSMGQGVKTQYF.

This sequence joins TRBV27 and TRBJ2-3; perhaps TRBD2 as D (5 bases). The CDR3 extends over 15 amino acids. From germline, CDR1 is MNHEY and CDR2 SMNVEV (reference sequence). V was pared by 7 bases and J by 0 bases, with 14 bases between. The CDR3, as DNA: TGTGCCAGCACTCGGCTAGCCGGTAGCACAGATACGCAGTATTTT. The encoded protein is CASTRLAGSTDTQYF.

This rearrangement joins TRBV7-9 to TRBJ2-2; the match to TRBD1 covers 9 bases. V shed 1 base, J shed 3 bases, and the junction held 9 bases outside the gene matches. The CDR3 sequence is 18 residues long. Germline V gene sequence: CDR1 SEHNR, CDR2 FQNEAQ (reference sequence). The CDR3 nucleotides are TGTGCCAGCAGCTTAGTGGACAGGGGTGTCAGTTACACCGGGGAGCTGTTTTTT. Its protein is CASSLVDRGVSYTGELFF.

The V call is TRBV19, the J call TRBJ1-2, with D tentatively TRBD1 (5 bases). Looked up from germline, CDR1 is LNHDA and CDR2 is SQIVND (reference sequence). Trimming removed 4 bases from V and 8 bases from J, with 14 bases in between. The CDR3 is made up of 13 amino acids. CDR3 DNA sequence: TGTGCCAGTAGTACCATGAACCAGGGAGGCTACACCTTC. Its protein is CASSTMNQGGYTF.

V gene TRBV5-4 combines with J gene TRBJ2-1, with 12 positions matching TRBD2. V trimming: 4 bases; J trimming: 9 bases; junction bases outside the gene matches: 11. Germline V gene lookup returns CDR1 SGHNT and CDR2 YYREEE (reference sequence). The CDR3 spans 16 residues. The CDR3 region is CASSPSGLAGTGEQFF. CDR3 bases: TGTGCCAGCAGCCCGAGCGGACTAGCGGGGACGGGTGAGCAGTTCTTC.

The CDR3 nucleotides are TGTGCCAGCAGCCAAGATCCCTATAACGAGCAGTACTTC. Translation: CASSQDPYNEQYF. The chain employs TRBV4-2 and TRBJ2-7; unclear D gene. The CDR3 spans 13 residues. The V gene's germline CDR1 is LGHNA and CDR2 YNFKEQ. Trimming took off 0 bases at V and 5 bases at J, with 8 bases between the two ends.

This clone was observed a few times. The chain employs TRBV6-1 and TRBJ2-6, with 11 bases matching TRBD1. V shed 0 bases and J 0 bases; nucleotides not matched to a gene: 10. This CDR3 contains 21 residues. Germline loops: CDR1 MNHNS, CDR2 SASEGT. The CDR3 reads CASSEAIKDRGRLSGANVLTF. In DNA form, the CDR3 reads TGTGCCAGCAGTGAAGCGATTAAGGACAGGGGGCGGCTCTCTGGGGCCAACGTCCTGACTTTC.

This sequence joins TRBV9 and TRBJ1-2; perhaps TRBD1 as D (6 bases). V was cut by 3 bases and J by 4 bases, with 16 bases left in between. This CDR3 is 15 amino acids long. Germline-derived CDR1 and CDR2 are SGDLS and YYNGEE. CDR3 sequence (DNA): TGTGCCAGCAGCGCCCAATCAGGGGTTTTCTATGGCTACACCTTC. This sequence encodes CASSAQSGVFYGYTF.

At least ten counts were recorded for this clone. The chain recombines TRBV12-2 with TRBJ1-4; whether TRBD1, the table's D call, matches the DNA was not checked. TRBV12-2 counts as a pseudogene. The CDR3 runs 15 residues. The CDR3 spells CASRAKDRAPEKLFF. DNA for the CDR3: TGTGCAAGTCGCGCCAAGGACAGGGCCCCTGAAAAACTGTTTTTT.

This clone has just one count. The chain has TRBV14 and TRBJ2-2; 9 nucleotides match TRBD1. V gave up 4 bases and J gave up 5 bases; unmatched junction bases: 5. This CDR3 is built from 15 residues. Germline V CDR1 and CDR2: SGHDN, FVKESK. For the CDR3, the DNA is TGTGCCAGCAGCCTTGGGACAGGGTGGACCGGGGAGCTGTTTTTT. This sequence encodes CASSLGTGWTGELFF.